Below are 11 T cell receptor beta chains sequenced from a single sample in a study of a mutant IDH1 vaccine in newly diagnosed glioma. Sample time point: baseline, week 1 (first vaccination visit). Described treatment: pre-vaccination baseline after standard-of-care therapy. Only in-frame clones appear in the TCRdb table, and some are missing; sequencing was by immunoSEQ multiplex PCR. The sample carries about 59,000 clones, about nine tenths recorded once. This specimen consisted of PBMCs, obtained from a glioma patient treated with radiotherapy, temozolomide or both. These TCRs come from a man aged 45-60 years with glioma.

The chain joins TRBV5-1 to TRBJ2-6, with 9 bases aligning to TRBD1. CDR1 is SGHRS and CDR2 is YFSETQ in the germline V gene. There are 17 residues in the CDR3. V shed 5 bases, J shed 0 bases, and the junction held 6 bases outside the gene matches. CDR3 region: CASRGGQGFSGANVLTF. DNA of the CDR3: TGCGCCAGCAGGGGGGGACAGGGTTTCTCTGGGGCCAACGTCCTGACTTTC. The variable domain in full, with the rest retrieved from reference TRBV5-1 and TRBJ2-6, is KAGVTQTPRYLIKTRGQQVTLSCSPISGHRSVSWYQQTPGQGLQFLFEYFSETQRNKGNFPGRFSGRQFSNSRSEMNVSTLELGDSALYLCASRGGQGFSGANVLTFGAGSRLTVL.

The chain combines TRBV5-1 with TRBJ2-2; 9 positions agree with TRBD2. This CDR3 has 16 amino acids. V shed 4 bases, J shed 3 bases, and the junction held 7 bases outside the gene matches. In germline, CDR1 is SGHRS, CDR2 YFSETQ. The CDR3 region is CASSVIAGDHTGELFF. CDR3 nucleotide sequence: TGCGCCAGCAGCGTGATAGCGGGAGACCACACCGGGGAGCTGTTTTTT.

The V call is TRBV6-5, the J call TRBJ1-5; D unclear. V lost 2 bases to trimming and J lost 4 bases, with 6 bases between them. CDR3 length equals 13 residues. Germline assignment: CDR1 MNHEY and CDR2 SVGAGI. The CDR3 DNA reads as TGTGCCAGCAGTTACAATAAAAATCAGCCCCAGCATTTT. Its translation: CASSYNKNQPQHF.

The chain joins TRBV10-1 to TRBJ1-1, with D perhaps TRBD1 (5 bases). Germline loops: CDR1 WNHNN, CDR2 SYGVQD (reference sequence). The CDR3 is 14 residues long. V lost 2 bases to trimming and J lost 6 bases, with 13 bases between them. CDR3 sequence reads: CASSESGGRAEAFF. The CDR3 DNA sequence: TGCGCCAGCAGTGAGAGCGGGGGTCGGGCTGAAGCTTTCTTT.

This clone has just a few counts. Written as DNA, the CDR3 is TGCGCCAGCAGCTTGCAGGGAGGTAACACTGAAGCTTTCTTT. Encoded protein: CASSLQGGNTEAFF. The chain employs TRBV5-1 and TRBJ1-1; weak D call: TRBD1 (5 bases). Deletions cut 1 base from V and 2 bases from J, with 9 bases between. Germline assignment: CDR1 SGHRS and CDR2 YFSETQ. The CDR3 spans 14 residues.

The chain combines TRBV29-1 with TRBJ2-3, with D tentatively TRBD2 (5 bases). The CDR3 extends over 16 amino acids. Germline V CDR1 and CDR2: SQVTM, ANQGSEA. The V end was cut by 2 bases, the J end by 1 base, with 16 bases between. CDR3 residues: CSVETGYSARTDTQYF. DNA for the CDR3: TGCAGCGTTGAAACCGGTTATAGCGCACGCACAGATACGCAGTATTTT.

The gene calls are TRBV5-4 and TRBJ2-2; D is ambiguous. Germline lookup yields CDR1 SGHNT and CDR2 YYREEE (reference sequence). Trimming cost V 0 bases and J 4 bases, with 7 bases left between them. This CDR3 contains 14 residues. CDR3 bases: TGTGCCAGCAGCTTGGCCGGATCCACCGGGGAGCTGTTTTTT. Encoded protein: CASSLAGSTGELFF.

The chain couples TRBV19 to TRBJ2-3, with TRBD2 matching 8 bases. CDR1 is LNHDA and CDR2 is SQIVND in the germline V gene (reference sequence). Germline trimming cut 2 bases from V and 0 bases from J; bases unmatched to any gene: 4. The CDR3 totals 16 residues. CDR3 DNA sequence: TGTGCCAGTAGTATACTGAGCGGGGGTAGCACAGATACGCAGTATTTT. Translated, it gives CASSILSGGSTDTQYF. The whole variable domain, remainder taken from reference TRBV19 and TRBJ2-3, is DGGITQSPKYLFRKEGQNVTLSCEQNLNHDAMYWYRQDPGQGLRLIYYSQIVNDFQKGDIAEGYSVSREKKESFPLTVTSAQKNPTAFYLCASSILSGGSTDTQYFGPGTRLTVL.

The chain has TRBV5-1 and TRBJ2-7, with D possibly TRBD2 on 6 matching bases. Germline CDR1 is SGHRS and CDR2 is YFSETQ. The V end lost 5 bases, the J end lost 6 bases, and 24 bases lay between the germline ends. CDR3 length: 16 amino acids. The CDR3 reads CASSLTARGHGSEQYF. CDR3 coding DNA: TGCGCCAGCAGTTTAACGGCTCGGGGCCACGGGAGCGAGCAGTACTTC. Full variable domain (rest looked up from reference TRBV5-1 and TRBJ2-7): KAGVTQTPRYLIKTRGQQVTLSCSPISGHRSVSWYQQTPGQGLQFLFEYFSETQRNKGNFPGRFSGRQFSNSRSEMNVSTLELGDSALYLCASSLTARGHGSEQYFGPGTRLTVT.

V is TRBV7-8 and J is TRBJ1-1; the D is unclear. The V gene's germline CDR1 is SGHVS and CDR2 FQNEAQ. Trimming stripped 5 bases from V and 2 bases from J, with 15 bases between. The CDR3 spans 15 residues. The CDR3 here is CASSRHWDDNTEAFF. As DNA, the CDR3 is TGTGCCAGCAGCCGCCATTGGGATGATAACACTGAAGCTTTCTTT.

This clone has a single count. The V gene is TRBV2, the J gene TRBJ1-5; 9 positions agree with TRBD1. The CDR3 contains 18 residues. V lost 4 bases, J lost 2 bases, and 12 bases stayed unmatched. Germline V gene data show CDR1 as SNHLY and CDR2 as FYNNEI. Here the CDR3 DNA reads TGTGCCAGCAGTGTGGAACAGGGGGCGAATCGGGGCAATCAGCCCCAGCATTTT. This sequence encodes CASSVEQGANRGNQPQHF.